This T cell receptor beta chain was identified during a study of T-cell reconstitution after alpha-beta-depleted transplantation in children. A TCRbeta library incorporating unique molecular identifiers was prepared. TCRdb itself ran the PCR reads through MiXCR, one entry per CDR3 protein. The top ten clones hold 20% to 25% of a sample with tens of thousands of distinct CDR3 sequences, approximately 11% of them seen once. V lost 4 bases and J 6 bases, leaving 19 bases between the germline ends. CDR1 and CDR2 (germline): SGDLS, YYNGEE. There are 15 residues in the CDR3. Source: PBMCs from the stem cell graft donor, taken from the stem cell graft. The chain carries TRBV9 and TRBJ1-1; no clear D gene. This TCR came from a human donor who donated a stem cell graft to a child with chronic granulomatous disease. The CDR3 region has the DNA TGTGCCAGCAGCCCGGCGGAAGGATCAAAGGCTGAAGCTTTCTTT. Its protein product is CASSPAEGSKAEAFF.